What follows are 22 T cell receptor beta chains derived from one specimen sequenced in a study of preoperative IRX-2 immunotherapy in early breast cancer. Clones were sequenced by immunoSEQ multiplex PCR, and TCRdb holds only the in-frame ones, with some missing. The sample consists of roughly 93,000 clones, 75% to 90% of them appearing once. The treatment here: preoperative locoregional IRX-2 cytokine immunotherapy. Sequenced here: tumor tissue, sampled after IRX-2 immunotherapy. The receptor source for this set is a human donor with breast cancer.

CDR3 loop: CASSSMNTEAFF. As DNA, the CDR3 is TGTGCCAGTAGTTCTATGAACACTGAAGCTTTCTTT. This sequence joins TRBV19 and TRBJ1-1; D ambiguous. Deletions cut 5 bases from V and 0 bases from J, with 4 bases between. The CDR3 loop spans 12 amino acids. From germline, CDR1 is LNHDA and CDR2 SQIVND (reference sequence).

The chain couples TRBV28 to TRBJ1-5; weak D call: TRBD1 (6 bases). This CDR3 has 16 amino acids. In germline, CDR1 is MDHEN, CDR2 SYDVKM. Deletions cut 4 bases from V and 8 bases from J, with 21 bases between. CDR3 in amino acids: CASSSKRGAGMKPQHF. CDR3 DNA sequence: TGTGCCAGCAGTTCCAAACGGGGGGCAGGTATGAAGCCCCAGCATTTT.

Written as DNA, the CDR3 is TGCAGCGTTGATCCAGGGGGCATGGACGAGCAGTACTTC. Translating it yields CSVDPGGMDEQYF. V usage is TRBV29-1 and J usage is TRBJ2-7, with TRBD1 matching 8 bases. This CDR3 region has 13 residues. Trimming took 3 bases from V and 5 from J; bases not matched to a gene: 6. Germline loops: CDR1 SQVTM, CDR2 ANQGSEA.

The CDR3 DNA is TGTGCCAGCAGCGGTCTTGGGGAGGGCAATCAGCCCCAGCATTTT. It translates to CASSGLGEGNQPQHF. V usage is TRBV28 and J usage is TRBJ1-5, with unresolved D. The CDR3 runs to 15 residues. Germline CDR1 MDHEN, CDR2 SYDVKM. Trimming pared 6 bases from V and 2 bases from J, leaving 14 bases between.

CDR3 loop: CASSLQTANQPQHF. CDR3 DNA sequence: TGTGCCAGCAGTYTACAGACAGCGAATCAGCCCCAGCATTTT. The chain links TRBV13 to TRBJ1-5; a weak D match, TRBD1 (5 bases). Trimming took 6 bases from V and 4 from J, leaving 13 bases between them. The CDR3 totals 14 residues. CDR1 and CDR2 (germline): PRHDT, FYEKMQ (reference sequence).

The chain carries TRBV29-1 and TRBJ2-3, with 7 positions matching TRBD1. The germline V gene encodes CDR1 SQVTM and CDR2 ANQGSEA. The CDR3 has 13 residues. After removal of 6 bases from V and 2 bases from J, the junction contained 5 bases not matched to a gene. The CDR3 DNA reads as TGCAGCGTGCTACAGGGGTTCACAGATACGCAGTATTTT. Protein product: CSVLQGFTDTQYF.

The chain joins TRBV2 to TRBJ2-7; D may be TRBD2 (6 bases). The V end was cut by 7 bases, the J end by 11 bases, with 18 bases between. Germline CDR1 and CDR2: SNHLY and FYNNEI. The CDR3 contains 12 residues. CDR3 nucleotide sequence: TGTGCCAGCAAGACGGGACTCAAGTTCGAGTACTTC. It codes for CASKTGLKFEYF.

The CDR3 reads CASSFRVPGNTIYF. As DNA, the CDR3 is TGTGCCAGCAGCTTCCGGGTTCCGGGAAACACCATATATTTT. V and J are TRBV7-6 and TRBJ1-3; D remains unclear. CDR3 length equals 14 residues. Deletions cut 3 bases from V and 4 bases from J, with 10 bases between. CDR1 SGHVS and CDR2 FNYEAQ come from the germline V gene.

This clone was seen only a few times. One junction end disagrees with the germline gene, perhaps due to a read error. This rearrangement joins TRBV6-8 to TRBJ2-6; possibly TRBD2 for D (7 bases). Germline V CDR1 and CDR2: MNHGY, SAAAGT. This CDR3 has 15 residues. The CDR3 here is CAISGGASGANVLTF. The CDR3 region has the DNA TGTGCCATCAGTGGGGGGGCCTCCGGGGCCAACGTCCTGACTTTC.

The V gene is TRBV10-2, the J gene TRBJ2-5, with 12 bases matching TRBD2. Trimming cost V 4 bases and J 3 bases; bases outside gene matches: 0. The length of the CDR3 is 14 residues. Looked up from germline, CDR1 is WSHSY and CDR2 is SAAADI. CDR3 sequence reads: CASSGTSGKETQYF. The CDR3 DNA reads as TGCGCCAGCAGTGGGACTAGCGGGAAAGAGACCCAGTACTTC.

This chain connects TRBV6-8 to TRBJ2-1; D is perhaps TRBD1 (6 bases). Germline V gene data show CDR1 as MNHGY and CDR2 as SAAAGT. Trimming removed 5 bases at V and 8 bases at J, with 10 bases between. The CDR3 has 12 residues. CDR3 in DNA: TGTGCCAGCAGTGCTAACAGGGATGAGCAGTTCTTC. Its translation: CASSANRDEQFF.

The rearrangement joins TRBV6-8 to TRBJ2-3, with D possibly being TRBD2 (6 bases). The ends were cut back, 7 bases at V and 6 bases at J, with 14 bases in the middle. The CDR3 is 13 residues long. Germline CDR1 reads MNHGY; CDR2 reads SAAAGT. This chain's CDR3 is CASIRRGLDTQYF. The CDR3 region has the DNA TGTGCCAGCATTCGACGGGGGTTGGATACGCAGTATTTT.

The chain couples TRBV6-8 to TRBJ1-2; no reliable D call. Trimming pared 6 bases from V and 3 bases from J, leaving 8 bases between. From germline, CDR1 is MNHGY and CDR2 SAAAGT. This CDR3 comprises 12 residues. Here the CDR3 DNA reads TGTGCCAGCAGCCGAACAGACTATGGCTACACCTTC. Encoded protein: CASSRTDYGYTF.

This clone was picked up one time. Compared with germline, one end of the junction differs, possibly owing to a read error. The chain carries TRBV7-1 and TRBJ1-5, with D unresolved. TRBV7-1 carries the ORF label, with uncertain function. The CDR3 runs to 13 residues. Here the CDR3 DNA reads TGTGCTAGCAGCTTGACGACCCATCAGCCCCAGCATTTT. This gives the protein CASSLTTHQPQHF.

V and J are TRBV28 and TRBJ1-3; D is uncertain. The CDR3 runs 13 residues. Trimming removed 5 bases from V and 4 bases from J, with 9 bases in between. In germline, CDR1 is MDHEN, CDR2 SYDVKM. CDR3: CASSRGSGNTIYF. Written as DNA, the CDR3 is TGTGCCAGCAGTCGTGGTTCCGGAAACACCATATATTTT.

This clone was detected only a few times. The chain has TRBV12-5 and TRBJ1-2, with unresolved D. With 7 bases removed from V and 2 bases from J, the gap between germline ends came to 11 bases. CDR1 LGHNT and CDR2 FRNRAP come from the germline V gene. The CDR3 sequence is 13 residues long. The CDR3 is CASAQDKNYGYTF. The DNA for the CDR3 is TGTGCTAGTGCCCAAGACAAGAACTATGGCTACACCTTC. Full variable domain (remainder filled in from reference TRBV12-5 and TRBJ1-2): DARVTQTPRHKVTEMGQEVTMRCQPILGHNTVFWYRQTMMQGLELLAYFRNRAPLDDSGMPKDRFSAEMPDATLATLKIQPSEPRDSAVYFCASAQDKNYGYTFGSGTRLTVV.

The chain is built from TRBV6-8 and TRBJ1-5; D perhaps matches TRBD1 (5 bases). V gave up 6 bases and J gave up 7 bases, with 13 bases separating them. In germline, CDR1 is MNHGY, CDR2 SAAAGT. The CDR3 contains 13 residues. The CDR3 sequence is CASSASGNQPQHF. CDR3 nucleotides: TGTGCCAGCAGCGCCTCAGGGAACCAGCCCCAGCATTTT.

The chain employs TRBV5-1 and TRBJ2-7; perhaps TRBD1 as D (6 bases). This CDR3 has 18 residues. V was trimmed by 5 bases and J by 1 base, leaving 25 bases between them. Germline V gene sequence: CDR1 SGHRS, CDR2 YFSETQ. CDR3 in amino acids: CASSLRSETGRPSYEQYF. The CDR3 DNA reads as TGCGCCAGCAGTTTGAGGTCTGAAACAGGGCGACCTTCCTACGAGCAGTACTTC.

The chain's CDR3 is CASSFLTGGIEKLFF. The CDR3 region has the DNA TGTGCCAGCAGCTTTTTAACAGGGGGAATTGAAAAACTGTTTTTT. The J gene is TRBJ1-4, the V gene TRBV7-1, with 8 bases identical to TRBD1. TRBV7-1 is classed as an ORF, of uncertain function. The J segment lost 7 bases and the V segment lost 4 bases, leaving 8 bases of the junction unmatched. There are 15 residues in the CDR3.

The DNA for the CDR3 is TGTGCCTGGAGTGTTCAGGGGAAGGATGGCTACACCTTC. It specifies CAWSVQGKDGYTF. The rearrangement joins TRBV30 to TRBJ1-2, with D tentatively TRBD1 (6 bases). The CDR3 totals 13 residues. The V and J ends lost 0 bases and 6 bases respectively, with 11 bases between them. Germline V gene data show CDR1 as GTSNPN and CDR2 as SVGIG (reference sequence).

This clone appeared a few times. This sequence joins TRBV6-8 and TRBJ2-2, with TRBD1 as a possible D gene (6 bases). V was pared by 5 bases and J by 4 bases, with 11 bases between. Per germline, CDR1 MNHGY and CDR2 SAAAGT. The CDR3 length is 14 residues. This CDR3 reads CASSEQGTTGELFF. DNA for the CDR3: TGTGCCAGCAGTGAGCAGGGGACCACCGGGGAGCTGTTTTTT.

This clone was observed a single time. In nucleotides, the CDR3 is TGTGCCAGCAGCTTCTTTCGCAACAATGAGCAGTTCTTC. It yields the protein CASSFFRNNEQFF. This sequence joins TRBV7-2 and TRBJ2-1, with D unclear. V lost 3 bases and J lost 5, with 8 bases in between. The CDR3 runs to 13 residues. Germline CDR1 reads SGHTA; CDR2 reads FQGNSA.